These T cell receptor beta chains were read from a single sample in a study of T cells in Graves' hyperthyroidism and ophthalmopathy. TCRdb passed the multiplex PCR reads through MiXCR, listing each CDR3 protein once. The sample carries a few hundred thousand distinct CDR3 sequences, 13% recorded once. Sequencing was done on a sample of blood. The source is a young man with Graves' hyperthyroidism that later progressed to Graves' ophthalmopathy. CDR3s include the opening cysteine and the closing phenylalanine or tryptophan. The D gene is left open where the match is weak. Clone size is given for some rows only: seen once, a few or many times, or a class if the clone is expanded.

few | TRBD2 | TRBJ2-5 | TRBV30 | CAWSSRFIGGTQETQYF | TGTGCCTGGAGTTCCCGTTTCATCGGGGGGACTCAAGAGACCCAGTACTTC
many | NA | TRBJ1-5 | TRBV7-9 | CASSLAAGGVNQPQHF | TGTGCCAGCAGCTTAGCGGCGGGCGGAGTAAATCAGCCCCAGCATTTT
many | TRBD2 | TRBJ2-7 | TRBV27 | CASSPVLTSGGTTYEQYF | TGTGCCAGCAGTCCCGTACTAACTAGCGGGGGAACGACCTACGAGCAGTACTTC
many | NA | TRBJ2-7 | TRBV2 | CASIKGIEQYF | TGTGCCAGCATCAAGGGAATCGAGCAGTACTTC
many | NA | TRBJ2-7 | TRBV6-6 | CASSYWAGSSYEQYF | TGTGCCAGCAGTTACTGGGCGGGGAGCTCCTACGAGCAGTACTTC
many | TRBD1 | TRBJ1-2 | TRBV5-1 | CASSLVAGGDRGYTF | TGCGCCAGCAGCTTGGTGGCAGGGGGCGATCGAGGCTACACCTTC
NA | TRBD1 | TRBJ2-3 | TRBV13 | CASSLGQGSGDTQYF | TGTGCCAGCAGCTTAGGACAGGGGTCTGGAGATACGCAGTATTTT
few | NA | TRBJ1-1 | TRBV2 | CASKLLSAQNTEAFF | TGTGCCAGCAAACTCCTCTCTGCCCAGAACACTGAAGCTTTCTTT
few | NA | TRBJ1-2 | TRBV9 | CASSVGGEGYGYTF | TGTGCCAGCAGCGTAGGGGGAGAAGGCTATGGCTACACCTTC
many | NA | TRBJ1-5 | TRBV7-2 | CASSLGGAVGQPQHF | TGTGCCAGCAGCTTAGGAGGGGCAGTAGGTCAGCCCCAGCATTTT
few | TRBD2 | TRBJ2-1 | TRBV9 | CASSVESGGYNEQFF | TGTGCCAGCAGCGTAGAAAGCGGGGGCTACAATGAGCAGTTCTTC
few | TRBD1 | TRBJ2-6 | TRBV5-1 | CASSLAMTGGAGANVLTF | TGCGCCAGCAGCTTGGCCATGACAGGGGGCGCTGGGGCCAACGTCCTGACTTTC
many | NA | TRBJ1-5 | TRBV28 | CASSLRTTPHQPQHF | TGTGCCAGCAGTCTCAGGACTACGCCCCATCAGCCCCAGCATTTT
many | NA | TRBJ2-2 | TRBV7-9 | CASSPRAGNTGELFF | TGTGCCAGCAGCCCAAGGGCGGGGAACACCGGGGAGCTGTTTTTT
many | TRBD1 | TRBJ2-1 | TRBV6-5 | CASSYSGTGPYNEQFF | TGTGCCAGCAGTTACTCGGGGACAGGGCCCTACAATGAGCAGTTCTTC
NA | TRBD1 | TRBJ2-7 | TRBV28 | CASRDRVTVYEQYF | TGTGCCAGCAGGGACAGGGTGACGGTCTACGAGCAGTACTTC
many | TRBD1 | TRBJ2-7 | TRBV7-9 | CASRKDRGEYEQYF | TGTGCCAGCAGGAAGGACAGGGGCGAATACGAGCAGTACTTC
many | TRBD1 | TRBJ2-3 | TRBV12-3/TRBV12-4 | CASSPGDSYTDTQYF | TGTGCCAGCAGTCCAGGGGACAGCTACACAGATACGCAGTATTTT
many | TRBD2 | TRBJ2-1 | TRBV20-1 | CSARTLNPGGAVYEQFF | TGCAGTGCTAGAACCCTGAATCCCGGGGGGGCGGTTTATGAGCAGTTCTTC
NA | TRBD2 | TRBJ2-3 | TRBV6-2/TRBV6-3 | CASTPHGLAGGTDTQYF | TGTGCCAGCACCCCGCATGGACTAGCGGGGGGCACAGATACGCAGTATTTT
many | NA | TRBJ2-7 | TRBV6-1 | CASSLLGSYEQYF | TGTGCCAGCAGCTTGCTTGGCTCCTACGAGCAGTACTTC
few | TRBD1 | TRBJ1-5 | TRBV20-1 | CSAREPLGQGFSNQPQHF | TGCAGTGCTAGAGAGCCCTTGGGACAGGGGTTTAGCAATCAGCCCCAGCATTTT
NA | NA | TRBJ2-3 | TRBV6-2/TRBV6-3 | CASTSLARLGTDTQYF | TGTGCCAGCACGTCTCTAGCGCGTCTGGGCACAGATACGCAGTATTTT
few | NA | TRBJ2-1 | TRBV27 | CASSSTGSGVWEQFF | TGTGCCAGCAGTTCCACAGGATCTGGCGTCTGGGAGCAGTTCTTC
NA | NA | TRBJ1-2 | TRBV20-1 | CSADQGRGIYYGYTF | TGCAGTGCTGATCAGGGCAGGGGCATTTACTATGGCTACACCTTC
NA | NA | TRBJ2-2 | TRBV7-6 | CASSLAAGSGELFF | TGTGCCAGCAGCTTAGCGGCGGGGAGCGGGGAGCTGTTTTTT
NA | NA | TRBJ1-2 | TRBV20-1 | CSAKEADYGYTF | TGCAGTGCTAAGGAGGCTGACTATGGCTACACCTTC
NA | TRBD1 | TRBJ1-5 | TRBV6-4 | CANRQGKDQPQHF | TGTGCCAACAGACAGGGTAAAGATCAGCCCCAGCATTTT
few | NA | TRBJ1-3 | TRBV29-1 | CSVDEVGNTIYF | TGCAGCGTTGATGAGGTTGGAAACACCATATATTTT
NA | TRBD2 | TRBJ2-3 | TRBV13 | CASSPGLAGRTDTQYF | TGTGCCAGCAGCCCAGGACTAGCGGGAAGAACAGATACGCAGTATTTT